These 14 T cell receptor beta chains were sequenced from one sample in a study of T-cell memory formation after mild COVID-19. TCRdb redid the calling of the 5' RACE reads with MiXCR, one entry per CDR3 protein. The sample lists 50,000 or so distinct CDR3 sequences; over 8.5% were seen once. Sequenced input: PBMCs or a T cell subset sorted from them (not recorded which). The receptors were gathered from an adult woman who had mild COVID-19 (a few samples of this study predate the infection). Cell type and time point are not known.

The chain links TRBV10-3 to TRBJ2-5, with 10 bases that match TRBD1. The CDR3 extends over 18 amino acids. CDR1 is ENHRY and CDR2 is SYGVKD in the germline V gene. Losses at the gene ends were 3 bases for V and 2 bases for J; bases not matched to a gene: 12. The CDR3 bases are TGTGCCATCAGTGATTTTGGGACAGGGGTGGGGAGGCAAGAGACCCAGTACTTC. This encodes CAISDFGTGVGRQETQYF.

The CDR3 nucleotides are TGTGCCAGCAGCTTTGCCGTGGGGAGGGCTGAAGCTTTCTTT. As protein: CASSFAVGRAEAFF. V and J are TRBV12-1 and TRBJ1-1. TRBV12-1 is a documented pseudogene. CDR3 length equals 14 residues.

This clonotype showed up just a few times. The rearrangement joins TRBV9 to TRBJ2-1; a possible D gene is TRBD2 (5 bases). The germline V gene has CDR1 SGDLS and CDR2 YYNGEE. V was cut by 0 bases and J by 9 bases, with 13 bases left in between. The CDR3 runs 14 residues. The CDR3 DNA follows: TGTGCCAGCAGCGTAGACCCCGAGGGCGGTGAGCAGTTCTTC. Residues: CASSVDPEGGEQFF.

The J gene is TRBJ2-7, the V gene TRBV18; unclear D gene. Germline lookup yields CDR1 KGHSH and CDR2 LQKENI. This CDR3 has 14 residues. Trimming left V 0 bases short and J 3 bases short, with 9 bases between. CDR3 sequence: CASSPPYGYYEQYF. The CDR3, as DNA: TGTGCCAGCTCACCACCGTACGGATACTACGAGCAGTACTTC.

The chain couples TRBV16 to TRBJ2-2; D remains unclear. CDR1 KGHSY and CDR2 FQNENV come from the germline V gene. V was pared by 0 bases and J by 5 bases, with 7 bases between. This CDR3 region has 14 residues. The CDR3: CASSQSPRTGELFF. CDR3 nucleotide sequence: TGTGCCAGCAGCCAATCCCCTAGAACCGGGGAGCTGTTTTTT.

This clonotype was picked up many times. Sequence at one end of the junction differs from germline and may be a read error. Written as DNA, the CDR3 is TGTGCCAGCAGCCACGACACCCGGGACCCCTACACCGGAGAGCTGTTTTTT. Amino acid sequence: CASSHDTRDPYTGELFF. The chain uses TRBV4-2 and TRBJ2-2; D is possibly TRBD1 or TRBD2 (5 bases each). Germline values: CDR1 LGHNA, CDR2 YNFKEQ. The CDR3 covers 17 residues.

This chain connects TRBV5-1 to TRBJ2-2; no firm D call. This CDR3 spans 19 amino acids. From germline, CDR1 is SGHRS and CDR2 YFSETQ. V dropped 4 bases and J dropped 1 base, with 23 bases sitting between them. In DNA, the CDR3 is TGCGCCAGCAGCGGATTCGTTAGTTTTGGTTTTCAGAACACCGGGGAGCTGTTTTTT. This encodes CASSGFVSFGFQNTGELFF.

The J gene is TRBJ1-1, the V gene TRBV12-3 or TRBV12-4; TRBD1 is a possible D gene (5 bases). With 5 bases removed from V and 0 bases from J, the gap between germline ends came to 10 bases. CDR3 length equals 14 residues. The CDR3 loop reads CASSPTVLNTEAFF. DNA for the CDR3: TGTGCCAGCAGTCCGACAGTTTTGAACACTGAAGCTTTCTTT.

This clonotype was counted many times. The rearrangement uses TRBV9 and TRBJ2-7; 10 bases map to TRBD1. CDR1 is SGDLS, CDR2 YYNGEE, per germline. J was trimmed by 4 bases and V by 3 bases; bases with no gene match: 7. This CDR3 contains 15 residues. The CDR3 DNA is TGTGCCAGCAGCGCCTCCGGGACAGGGGCATACGAGCAGTACTTC. It codes for CASSASGTGAYEQYF.

This chain connects TRBV7-2 to TRBJ2-1; either TRBD1 or TRBD2 may supply D (5 bases each). The CDR3 has 15 amino acids. With 1 base removed from V and 4 bases from J, the gap between germline ends came to 11 bases. Germline V lookup: CDR1 SGHTA, CDR2 FQGNSA. The CDR3 reads CASSLVRGRYNEQFF. DNA of the CDR3: TGTGCCAGCAGCTTAGTTAGGGGACGTTACAATGAGCAGTTCTTC.

This clonotype was counted a few times. J is TRBJ2-1 and V is TRBV6-6; 9 bases fit TRBD2. V was pared by 6 bases and J by 7 bases, with 13 bases of the junction left unmatched. Germline loops: CDR1 MNHNY, CDR2 SVGAGI (reference sequence). The CDR3 is made up of 16 amino acids. The CDR3 DNA reads as TGTGCCAGCAGCCCCCGGGGTAGCGGGAGTGATAATGAGCAGTTCTTC. This gives the protein CASSPRGSGSDNEQFF.

This clonotype was counted a few times. The chain is built from TRBV30 and TRBJ1-5; D not certain. Germline V gives CDR1 GTSNPN, CDR2 SVGIG (reference sequence). The length of the CDR3 is 13 residues. The V end lost 0 bases, the J end lost 5 bases, and 8 bases lay between the germline ends. For the CDR3, the DNA is TGTGCCTGGAGTGTAAAGGGTGATCAGCCCCAGCATTTT. This sequence encodes CAWSVKGDQPQHF.

The sample holds a few counts of this clonotype. V gene TRBV20-1 combines with J gene TRBJ1-2; 8 nucleotides align to TRBD1. CDR3 length equals 15 residues. The ends lost 0 bases at V and 6 bases at J; junction bases unmatched: 9. Germline V gene lookup returns CDR1 DFQATT and CDR2 SNEGSKA (reference sequence). The CDR3 DNA is TGCAGTGCTAGAGATCCCCAGGGGGCTGTGAATGGCTACACCTTC. Encoded protein: CSARDPQGAVNGYTF.

This clonotype was seen ten or more times. The rearrangement links TRBV12-3 or TRBV12-4 to TRBJ1-5; D unclear. The CDR3 is 18 amino acids. With 5 bases removed from V and 0 bases from J, the gap between germline ends came to 20 bases. The CDR3 DNA reads TGTGCCAGCAGTCTCGGTTTATCTCAGACGTATAGCAATCAGCCCCAGCATTTT. Translation: CASSLGLSQTYSNQPQHF.